One T cell receptor (beta chain) is described in this entry. This clone appeared once. Its antigen is not yet known. One base away there is no much larger clone; base qualities are not given. TCRbeta CDR3 regions were sequenced with the immunoSEQ Assay. After extraction, genomic DNA underwent amplification by bias-controlled multiplex PCR, followed by high-throughput sequencing. Under the source paper's analysis protocol: To quantify the absolute abundance of each unique TCRbeta CDR3 region, sequences were collapsed and filtered. T cell fraction was estimated by normalization of TCRbeta template counts to usable DNA, with usable DNA being measured through amplification of reference genes present in all nucleated cells. Repertoire TCRs were annotated as SARS-CoV-2-specific by exact matching of V gene, CDR3 amino acid sequence and J gene to a known reactive TCR set. The reference SARS-CoV-2 TCR set came from MIRA and was filtered for enrichment in COVID-19-positive ImmuneCODE repertoires, removing public or cross-reactive TCRs. Using the MIRA antigens, annotated TCRs were further analysed by specific ORF or by position within an ORF. Breadth was defined as the number of annotated unique rearrangements divided by the total number of unique productive rearrangements, and depth was defined as the summed frequency of the annotated unique rearrangements. Two-sided Wilcoxon rank-sum tests were used to compare TCR breadth between groups. Entries here come from immuneACCESS through TCRdb and include only in-frame sequences with V and J called. Some clones fail to appear in such tables; in the studies checked, an unresolved V gene covers under half of the shortfall, and the cause of the remainder is unknown. V and J calls and clone size are as listed in that table; D and trimming were resolved from the DNA. Across this sample there are 250,000 to 300,000 clones, with around 87% seen only once. The top ten constitute about 3.1% of the sample.

The data originate from a study of Ad26.COV2.S vaccination and SARS-CoV-2 variants (dated by TCRdb to the early 2020s). For context, the study as a whole: Donors in the vaccine arm were drawn from COV1001, a phase I-IIa trial of Ad26.COV2.S in healthy adults that was multicentre, randomized, double-blind and placebo-controlled. Ad26.COV2.S was administered intramuscularly at a dose of 5x10^10 or 1x10^11 viral particles, either as one shot or as two shots given 56 days apart. Investigators did not know the trial group allocation while performing experiments and assessing outcomes. Trial participants were randomized into five groups of five: low-dose or high-dose Ad26.COV2.S given once or twice, or placebo on both occasions. The TCR-sequenced set comprised approximately 30 samples: approximately 19 Ad26.COV2.S vaccine recipients, 5 placebo recipients and 8 SARS-CoV-2 convalescent individuals. The specificity and breadth of SARS-CoV-2-reactive T cell receptors after Ad26.COV2.S vaccination were assessed by TCRbeta repertoire sequencing. The investigation overall reported the following: The authors noted that total T cell responses may have been underestimated by the TCR breadth and depth analyses. Vaccine and placebo recipients had comparable non-spike TCR breadth, which fits with the vaccine containing only spike. Higher spike-specific TCR breadth was observed in Ad26.COV2.S recipients than in placebo recipients (P = 0.0014). The study was not powered to compare responses between vaccine doses or regimens. After vaccination, spike-specific CD8+ and CD4+ T cell responses were reported to show substantial breadth.

The sample's treatment or condition label is to be understood as: around 19 received Ad26.COV2.S at low or high dose, single or two shots; about 5 received placebo; per-sample allocation not given. For vaccine and placebo recipients, the sequenced repertoires came from samples collected on day 63 after the first injection. In Cohort 1b, 25 to 30 adults aged 18-55 years were enrolled at a single site in Boston, USA, between 29 July and 7 August 2020. Ad26.COV2.S was a replication-incompetent adenovirus type 26 vector that expressed a prefusion-stabilized SARS-CoV-2 spike protein derived from the original Wuhan strain. Its CDR3 holds 16 amino acids, cysteine through phenylalanine. Of all the DNA, just the CDR3 is kept, 48 bases in frame from base 1. The germline V gene encodes CDR1 SEHNR and CDR2 FQNEAQ (reference sequence). At the junction V is shortened by 1 base and J by 4 bases, with 13 bases in between.

The material sequenced was peripheral blood, taken in a trial of Ad26.COV2.S vaccine versus placebo. The sequence derives from a person between 18 and 59 years old who received the Ad26.COV2.S COVID-19 vaccine or a placebo. The rearrangement joined TRBV7-9 to TRBJ2-2, with a tentative D gene TRBD2 over 6 matching bases. The CDR3 reads as follows: CASSLDAGTLTGELFF. The DNA reads TGTGCCAGCAGCTTAGACGCGGGGACCCTCACCGGGGAGCTGTTTTTT.